This T cell receptor (beta chain) came from a study of a mutant IDH1 vaccine in newly diagnosed glioma. Study-level information: Receipt of radiotherapy, temozolomide, or both preceded the study, and most received both.

CDR1 MNHEY and CDR2 SMNVEV come from the germline V gene (reference sequence). The trim removed 5 bases at V and 3 bases at J, leaving 10 bases unmatched. The CDR3 is 16 residues long. Indicated time point: baseline, week 1 (first vaccination visit). Treatment meaning: pre-vaccination baseline after standard-of-care therapy. Measured with immunoSEQ multiplex PCR; TCRdb has only the in-frame clones, and not every one. The sample consists of tens of thousands of clones, roughly 82% of them appearing once. This receptor was identified in a man aged 30 to 39 with glioma. Sequencing used PBMCs, obtained from a glioma patient treated with radiotherapy, temozolomide or both. The chain recombines TRBV27 with TRBJ2-3; 8 nucleotides agree with TRBD2. In nucleotides, the CDR3 is TGTGCCAGCAGTCCCCGGTCGGGGGGGCGGACAGATACGCAGTATTTT. This encodes CASSPRSGGRTDTQYF.